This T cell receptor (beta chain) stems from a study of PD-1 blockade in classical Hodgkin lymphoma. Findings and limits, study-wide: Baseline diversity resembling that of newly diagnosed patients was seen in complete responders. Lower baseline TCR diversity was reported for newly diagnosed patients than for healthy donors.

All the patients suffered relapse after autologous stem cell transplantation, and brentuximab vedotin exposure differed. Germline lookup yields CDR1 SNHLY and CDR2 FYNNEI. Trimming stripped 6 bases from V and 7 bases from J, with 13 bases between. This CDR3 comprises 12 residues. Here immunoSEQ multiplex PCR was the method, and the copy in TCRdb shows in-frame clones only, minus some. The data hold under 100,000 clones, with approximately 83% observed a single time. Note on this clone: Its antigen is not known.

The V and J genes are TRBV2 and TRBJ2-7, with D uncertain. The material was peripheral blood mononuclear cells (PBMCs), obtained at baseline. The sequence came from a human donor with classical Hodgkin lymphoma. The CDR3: CASRDPETEQYF. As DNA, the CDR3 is TGTGCCAGCAGGGACCCCGAGACAGAGCAGTACTTC. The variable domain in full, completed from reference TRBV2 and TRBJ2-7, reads EPEVTQTPSHQVTQMGQEVILRCVPISNHLYFYWYRQILGQKVEFLVSFYNNEISEKSEIFDDQFSVERPDGSNFTLKIRSTKLEDSAMYFCASRDPETEQYFGPGTRLTVT.